These T cell receptor beta chains were read from a single sample in a study of blood T cell repertoires in COVID-19. TCRdb's copy holds only in-frame clones and misses some; the assay was immunoSEQ multiplex PCR. Found here are around 100,000 clones, roughly 80% of them singletons; the top ten hold around 15%. The sample consisted of peripheral blood. These receptor sequences come from a man aged 50 to 60 with active or convalescent COVID-19. CDR3s include the opening cysteine and the closing phenylalanine or tryptophan. The D gene is left open where the match is weak. A clone size is listed for some rows: how often the clone was seen (once, few, many), or a class if it is expanded.

clone_size	v_call	j_call	d_call	cdr3_nt	cdr3_aa
-	TRBV14	TRBJ2-5	TRBD2	TGTGCCAGCAGCCAAGATCCCGGGAGGACAGAGACCCAGTACTTC	CASSQDPGRTETQYF
-	TRBV11-2	TRBJ2-2	TRBD2	TGTGCCAGCAGCGACAGACTAGCGGGAGGCCTCGGGGAGCTGTTTTTT	CASSDRLAGGLGELFF
-	TRBV29-1	TRBJ1-1	-	TGCAGCGTTGTTGAGATAGTCAACACTGAAGCTTTCTTT	CSVVEIVNTEAFF
-	TRBV5-5	TRBJ2-5	TRBD2	TGTGCCAGCAGAGACGTGGCTAGCGGGAGAACGGCCCAAGAGACCCAGTACTTC	CASRDVASGRTAQETQYF
-	TRBV11-1	TRBJ2-7	-	TGTGCCAGCAGCTTAGGGCAGGGCGACGAGCAGTACTTC	CASSLGQGDEQYF
-	TRBV7-9	TRBJ2-3	-	TGTGCCAGCAGCTTAGGGGTTCGGGACACAGATACGCAGTATTTT	CASSLGVRDTDTQYF
few	TRBV4-2	TRBJ1-4	-	TGTGCCAGCAGCCAAGGGCCGATTAATGAAAAACTGTTTTTT	CASSQGPINEKLFF
-	TRBV7-9	TRBJ2-7	-	TGTGCCAGCAGCCCCTGGAAGGACAGCTCCTACGAGCAGTACTTC	CASSPWKDSSYEQYF
-	TRBV11-3	TRBJ2-5	-	TGTGCCAGCAGCCGCAGAGGGGGTGAAGGTCAAGAGACCCAGTACTTC	CASSRRGGEGQETQYF
-	TRBV7-9	TRBJ2-5	-	TGTGCCAGCAGCCCCAGGGTCCAAGAGACCCAGTACTTC	CASSPRVQETQYF
-	TRBV12-3/TRBV12-4	TRBJ1-4	-	TGTGCCAGCAGTACGGGTGAAAAACTGTTTTTT	CASSTGEKLFF
-	TRBV30	TRBJ1-4	TRBD1	TGTGCCGCCCCGGGACAGACTAATGAAAAACTGTTTTTT	CAAPGQTNEKLFF
few	TRBV5-8	TRBJ2-7	-	TGTGCCAGCAGCTTGGGCAGGACTAGGTCGGCTTCAGGGACATACGAGCAGTACTTC	CASSLGRTRSASGTYEQYF
-	TRBV12-5	TRBJ2-7	-	TGTGCTAGTGGTTTGAACGTAGGTATCGGGGGGCGCTGGGGCTACGAGCAGTACTTC	CASGLNVGIGGRWGYEQYF
-	TRBV28	TRBJ2-2	-	TGTGCCAGCAGTACACGGACAACGAACACCGGGGAGCTGTTTTTT	CASSTRTTNTGELFF
-	TRBV5-1	TRBJ1-1	-	TGCGCCAGCAGCTCACAGCAGAACACTGAAGCTTTCTTT	CASSSQQNTEAFF
-	TRBV25-1	TRBJ2-7	TRBD2	TGTGCCAGCAGTGTTGGGACTAGCGGCACCTACGAGCAGTACTTC	CASSVGTSGTYEQYF
-	TRBV18	TRBJ2-5	TRBD2	TGTGCCAGCTCACTGACTAGCGGAGTGGAGACCCAGTACTTC	CASSLTSGVETQYF
-	TRBV2	TRBJ1-1	TRBD1	TGTGCCAGCACCCCTGACAGGGACACTGAAGCTTTCTTT	CASTPDRDTEAFF
-	TRBV7-3	TRBJ2-3	TRBD1	TGTGCCAGCAGCTTAGACAGGGGGCTCACAGATACGCAGTATTTT	CASSLDRGLTDTQYF
-	TRBV28	TRBJ2-7	-	TGTGCCAGCAGTCGAGGGCCCAACTACGAGCAGTACTTC	CASSRGPNYEQYF
-	TRBV9	TRBJ2-7	TRBD2	TGTGCCAGCAGCGTAGATCCCGGGACTAACTACGAGCAGTACTTC	CASSVDPGTNYEQYF
-	TRBV2	TRBJ1-1	-	TGTGCCAGCAGTGAAGTTGCTATGAACACTGAAGCTTTCTTT	CASSEVAMNTEAFF
-	TRBV6-5	TRBJ2-7	-	TGTGCCAGCAGTTCCCCGGGTGGCTACGAGCAGTACTTC	CASSSPGGYEQYF
-	TRBV5-5	TRBJ2-5	TRBD2	TGTGCCAGCAGCGTCAGACTAGCGGCAGGGGAGACCCAGTACTTC	CASSVRLAAGETQYF
-	TRBV6-1	TRBJ2-7	-	TGTGCCAGCAGTGAGGACAGAGGTCACGAGCAGTACTTC	CASSEDRGHEQYF
-	TRBV2	TRBJ2-5	TRBD1	TGTGCCAGCAGTGACCTATCCCGGTGGACAGGGATAACAGAGACCCAGTACTTC	CASSDLSRWTGITETQYF
-	TRBV9	TRBJ2-2	-	TGTGCCAGCAGCGTAGGTCTCAGGACGGGGTCCAACACCGGGGAGCTGTTTTTT	CASSVGLRTGSNTGELFF
few	TRBV24-1	TRBJ1-2	-	TGTGCCACCAGTGATGAAGGCGGCTATGGCTACACCTTC	CATSDEGGYGYTF
-	TRBV7-3	TRBJ2-1	TRBD2	TGTGCCAGCAGCCCGCTAGCGGGAGGGTCTTACAATGAGCAGTTCTTC	CASSPLAGGSYNEQFF
once	TRBV5-1	TRBJ2-3	TRBD2	TGCGCCAGCAGTTTCCGGACTAGCGGGGGTGGAGATACGCAGTATTTT	CASSFRTSGGGDTQYF
-	TRBV5-1	TRBJ2-2	-	TGCGCCAGCAGCTTCGGGGATACCACCGGGGAGCTGTTTTTT	CASSFGDTTGELFF
-	TRBV28	TRBJ2-1	TRBD2	TGTGCCAGCAGTCGCGGGAGCACCTACAATGAGCAGTTCTTC	CASSRGSTYNEQFF
-	TRBV12-3/TRBV12-4	TRBJ1-5	-	TGTGCCAGCAGTTTCGCAGGGCATCAGCCCCAGCATTTT	CASSFAGHQPQHF
-	TRBV19	TRBJ1-1	TRBD1	TGTGCCAGTATGGGGGACAGGGGTCGCACTGAAGCTTTCTTT	CASMGDRGRTEAFF
-	TRBV5-1	TRBJ1-1	TRBD1	TGCGCCAGCAACCTCAGGACAGGGGGCAAGGACACTGAAGCTTTCTTT	CASNLRTGGKDTEAFF
once	TRBV2	TRBJ2-2	-	TGTGCCAGCAGTGGAGCGACTACAAACACCGGGGAGCTGTTTTTT	CASSGATTNTGELFF
-	TRBV23-1	TRBJ2-7	-	TGCGCCAGCAGTCAGTTCGGGGTTCAGTCCTACGAGCAGTACTTC	CASSQFGVQSYEQYF
-	TRBV29-1	TRBJ1-3	TRBD1	TGCAGCGGCCAGACAGGGACTGGAAACACCATATATTTT	CSGQTGTGNTIYF
-	TRBV2	TRBJ2-6	-	TGTGCCAGCAGTGTGAGGGGCGGGGAATCTGGGGCCAACGTCCTGACTTTC	CASSVRGGESGANVLTF
-	TRBV11-2	TRBJ1-3	-	TGTGCCAGCACCCCGCGGTCTGGAAACACCATATATTTT	CASTPRSGNTIYF
once	TRBV19	TRBJ2-1	-	TGTGCCAGTAGTGTTTACGGAGGTGTCTACAATGAGCAGTTCTTC	CASSVYGGVYNEQFF
-	TRBV7-3	TRBJ2-1	-	TGTGCCAGCAGCGCTAGTGGGAATGAGCAGTTCTTC	CASSASGNEQFF
-	TRBV6-5	TRBJ2-1	TRBD2	TGTGCCAGCAGGCGCGGGAGCACCCTGTTTGATGAGCAGTTCTTC	CASRRGSTLFDEQFF
-	TRBV18	TRBJ2-1	-	TGTGCCAGGCGGGGCTCCAGCTCCTACAATGAGCAGTTCTTC	CARRGSSSYNEQFF
-	TRBV2	TRBJ2-7	TRBD1	TGTGCCAGCAGTGGACAGGGGCAGGAGCAGTACTTC	CASSGQGQEQYF
once	TRBV11-1	TRBJ2-2	-	TGTGCCAGCATTGACAGGGCCCAAGCGGGCACCGGGGAGCTGTTTTTT	CASIDRAQAGTGELFF
once	TRBV5-1	TRBJ2-5	-	TGCGCCAGCAGCTTGTTTAGCGTAGAGACCCAGTACTTC	CASSLFSVETQYF
-	TRBV5-1	TRBJ1-1	-	TGCGCCAGCAGCGAAGGGGGTATTAACACTGAAGCTTTCTTT	CASSEGGINTEAFF
-	TRBV12-3/TRBV12-4	TRBJ1-2	TRBD1	TGTGCCAGCAATGGACAGGCGAACTATGGCTACACCTTC	CASNGQANYGYTF
-	TRBV6-5	TRBJ1-3	TRBD1	TGTGCCAGCCGAGGACAGGCTAACTCTGGAAACACCATATATTTT	CASRGQANSGNTIYF